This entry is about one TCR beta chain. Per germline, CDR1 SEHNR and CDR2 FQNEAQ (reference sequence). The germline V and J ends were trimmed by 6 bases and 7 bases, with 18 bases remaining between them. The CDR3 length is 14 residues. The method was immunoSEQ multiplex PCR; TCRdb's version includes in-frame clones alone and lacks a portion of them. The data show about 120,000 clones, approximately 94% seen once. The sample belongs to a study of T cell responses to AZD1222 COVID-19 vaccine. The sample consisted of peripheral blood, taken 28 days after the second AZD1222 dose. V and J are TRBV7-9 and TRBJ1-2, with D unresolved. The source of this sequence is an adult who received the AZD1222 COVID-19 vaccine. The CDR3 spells CASSLGGPKGGYTF. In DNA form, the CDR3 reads TGTGCCAGCAGTCTGGGAGGCCCTAAGGGTGGCTACACCTTC. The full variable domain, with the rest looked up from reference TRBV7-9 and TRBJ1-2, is DTGVSQNPRHKITKRGQNVTFRCDPISEHNRLYWYRQTLGQGPEFLTYFQNEAQLEKSRLLSDRFSAERPKGSFSTLEIQRTEQGDSAMYLCASSLGGPKGGYTFGSGTRLTVV.